The 21 T cell receptor beta chains presented below share a single source sample, sequenced in a study of cytomegalovirus exposure and HLA in healthy donors. The PCR ran on 60 Vbeta and 13 Jbeta primers. The method was immunoSEQ multiplex PCR; TCRdb's version includes in-frame clones alone and lacks a portion of them. Found here are fewer than 75,000 clones, around 77% of them singletons; the top ten hold about 4.1%. Sample: PBMCs. These receptors originate from a woman in her 30s in good health and CMV-seronegative.

The chain is built from TRBV13 and TRBJ2-3; D is undetermined. The CDR3 has 17 amino acids. Germline CDR1 and CDR2: PRHDT and FYEKMQ (reference sequence). The V gene lost 1 base and the J gene lost 2 bases, with 16 bases spanning the gap. The CDR3 DNA is TGTGCCAGCAGCTTAGTGTTCGCGACTCCCCTCACAGATACGCAGTATTTT. This translates into CASSLVFATPLTDTQYF.

The J gene is TRBJ2-5, the V gene TRBV6-5; D possibly corresponds to TRBD1 (5 bases). The CDR3 consists of 14 residues. From germline, CDR1 is MNHEY and CDR2 SVGAGI. Trimming removed 8 bases at V and 1 base at J, with 14 bases between. The CDR3 DNA reads TGTGCCAGCGGGGCGACAGCCACCCAAGAGACCCAGTACTTC. Its protein is CASGATATQETQYF.

This sequence joins TRBV29-1 and TRBJ1-2; D ambiguous. Per germline, CDR1 SQVTM and CDR2 ANQGSEA. Between the trimmed V and J ends, which lost 2 bases and 2 bases, there was a span of 6 bases. The CDR3 has 12 amino acids. The CDR3 DNA follows: TGCAGCGTTGAATCAGGAAACTATGGCTACACCTTC. This encodes CSVESGNYGYTF.

CDR3 in DNA: TGCGCCAGCAGGTGGGGTCAGGGGCCAGATACGCAGTATTTT. Amino acids: CASRWGQGPDTQYF. J is TRBJ2-3 and V is TRBV5-1, with a possible D match to TRBD1 (6 bases). The CDR3 consists of 14 residues. The germline V gene encodes CDR1 SGHRS and CDR2 YFSETQ. V was trimmed by 5 bases and J by 4 bases, leaving 14 bases between them. Variable domain in full (rest from reference TRBV5-1 and TRBJ2-3): KAGVTQTPRYLIKTRGQQVTLSCSPISGHRSVSWYQQTPGQGLQFLFEYFSETQRNKGNFPGRFSGRQFSNSRSEMNVSTLELGDSALYLCASRWGQGPDTQYFGPGTRLTVL.

The chain has TRBV7-2 and TRBJ1-2, with 7 bases identical to TRBD1. With 4 bases clipped from V and 8 bases from J, the junction kept 7 bases outside the gene matches. The germline V gene encodes CDR1 SGHTA and CDR2 FQGNSA. The CDR3 is 13 amino acids. This chain's CDR3 is CASSYQGGAGYTF. Written as DNA, the CDR3 is TGTGCCAGCAGCTATCAAGGGGGCGCAGGCTACACCTTC.

The chain uses TRBV6-1 and TRBJ1-2; 7 nucleotides match TRBD1. Germline V CDR1 and CDR2: MNHNS, SASEGT. Trimming removed 3 bases from V and 1 base from J; junction bases left unmatched: 5. This CDR3 is 15 amino acids long. CDR3 bases: TGTGCCAGCAGTGACCGGACAGGCTTTAACTATGGCTACACCTTC. Translating gives CASSDRTGFNYGYTF.

This clone was detected only once. The V and J genes are TRBV6-5 and TRBJ1-1; possibly TRBD1 for D (5 bases). V lost 2 bases and J 0 bases, leaving 10 bases between the germline ends. The germline V gene encodes CDR1 MNHEY and CDR2 SVGAGI. The length of the CDR3 is 15 residues. CDR3 nucleotide sequence: TGTGCCAGCAGTTACGCCATAGGGGTGAACACTGAAGCTTTCTTT. Translation: CASSYAIGVNTEAFF.

The genes are TRBV30 and TRBJ2-7, with 7 nucleotides matching TRBD1. The CDR3 runs to 14 residues. In germline, CDR1 is GTSNPN, CDR2 SVGIG (reference sequence). V was pared by 3 bases and J by 1 base, with 6 bases of the junction left unmatched. CDR3 bases: TGTGCCTGGAGAGAGGGCAGGGGGTCCTACGAGCAGTACTTC. This gives the protein CAWREGRGSYEQYF.

This chain connects TRBV4-3 to TRBJ2-1; TRBD2 is a possible D gene (6 bases). Germline V gives CDR1 LGHNA, CDR2 YSLEER. V was trimmed by 0 bases and J by 1 base, leaving 16 bases between them. The CDR3 covers 18 residues. The CDR3 reads CASSQDFPTGVSYNEQFF. The DNA for the CDR3 is TGCGCCAGCAGCCAAGATTTTCCAACGGGAGTATCCTACAATGAGCAGTTCTTC.

The chain employs TRBV6-5 and TRBJ2-7, with D possibly matching TRBD1 (5 bases). The CDR3 consists of 13 residues. Per germline, CDR1 MNHEY and CDR2 SVGAGI. V was pared by 4 bases and J by 3 bases, with 10 bases between. CDR3 coding DNA: TGTGCCAGCAGTTCGAATCAGGGCTACGAGCAGTACTTC. Its translation: CASSSNQGYEQYF.

The chain recombines TRBV28 with TRBJ1-6, with 7 positions matching TRBD1. The CDR3 runs to 15 residues. The V and J ends lost 2 bases and 10 bases, in that order; junction bases with no gene match: 8. Germline V gene data show CDR1 as MDHEN and CDR2 as SYDVKM. This CDR3 is CASSLVDRRDSPLHF. The DNA of the CDR3 is TGTGCCAGCAGTTTAGTGGACAGGAGGGACTCACCCCTCCACTTT.

This chain joins TRBV30 and TRBJ1-2; tentatively, D is TRBD1 (6 bases). Deletions cut 7 bases from V and 3 bases from J, with 18 bases between. CDR1 GTSNPN and CDR2 SVGIG come from the germline V gene (reference sequence). The CDR3 is 14 residues long. This chain's CDR3 is CASPAVQGHYGYTF. The DNA for the CDR3 is TGTGCCTCCCCGGCGGTACAGGGACACTATGGCTACACCTTC.

This chain connects TRBV10-3 to TRBJ1-1, with 7 bases that match TRBD1. V lost 10 bases, J lost 0 bases, and 11 bases stayed unmatched. This CDR3 is built from 15 residues. CDR1 and CDR2 (germline): ENHRY, SYGVKD. This CDR3 is CASDRQGRMNTEAFF. CDR3 sequence (DNA): TGTGCCAGTGACCGACAGGGTAGAATGAACACTGAAGCTTTCTTT.

The sample holds one count of this clone. CDR3 sequence: CSAAIGGDTQYF. In nucleotides, the CDR3 is TGCAGCGCCGCTATAGGGGGAGATACGCAGTATTTT. The gene calls are TRBV29-1 and TRBJ2-3; D might be TRBD1 (6 bases). Trimming pared 7 bases from V and 5 bases from J, leaving 13 bases between. Germline V gene lookup returns CDR1 SQVTM and CDR2 ANQGSEA. This CDR3 spans 12 amino acids.

This clone was detected only once. The rearrangement uses TRBV4-3 and TRBJ2-1; D ambiguous. This CDR3 has 16 residues. Germline CDR1 and CDR2: LGHNA and YSLEER. Trimming cost V 2 bases and J 8 bases, with 19 bases left between them. Here the CDR3 reads CASSQRANPRNDEQFF. The CDR3 region has the DNA TGCGCCAGCAGCCAACGCGCCAATCCAAGAAATGATGAGCAGTTCTTC.

This rearrangement joins TRBV5-1 to TRBJ1-2, with D possibly being TRBD1 (6 bases). Germline V CDR1 and CDR2: SGHRS, YFSETQ. Trimming pared 2 bases from V and 6 bases from J, leaving 8 bases between. CDR3 length: 12 residues. The CDR3: CASSFAGDGYTF. In nucleotides, the CDR3 is TGCGCCAGCAGCTTCGCAGGGGATGGCTACACCTTC.

Written as DNA, the CDR3 is TGTGCCAGCAGGGCGAGCGGGAGCTCCTACAATGAGCAGTTCTTC. Protein product: CASRASGSSYNEQFF. The V and J genes are TRBV2 and TRBJ2-1; 8 bases map to TRBD2. The germline gives CDR1 SNHLY, CDR2 FYNNEI. There are 15 residues in the CDR3. With 6 bases clipped from V and 0 bases from J, the junction kept 4 bases outside the gene matches.

J is TRBJ2-1 and V is TRBV29-1, with TRBD2 identical over 13 bases. This CDR3 comprises 15 residues. V lost 1 base to trimming and J lost 4 bases; unmatched junction nucleotides: 1. Per the germline V gene, CDR1 is SQVTM and CDR2 is ANQGSEA. The CDR3 is CSVEGLAGGYNEQFF. CDR3 coding DNA: TGCAGCGTTGAAGGACTAGCGGGGGGATACAATGAGCAGTTCTTC.

This chain links TRBV30 with TRBJ2-7, with D possibly being TRBD1 (5 bases). CDR1 and CDR2 (germline): GTSNPN, SVGIG (reference sequence). The CDR3 runs to 12 residues. V lost 6 bases and J lost 4, with 13 bases in between. The CDR3 region is CACSGGHYEQYF. CDR3 nucleotide sequence: TGTGCCTGCTCAGGCGGACATTACGAGCAGTACTTC.

V gene TRBV13 combines with J gene TRBJ1-2; D remains unclear. Germline-derived CDR1 and CDR2 are PRHDT and FYEKMQ (reference sequence). This CDR3 is built from 15 residues. Trimming removed 2 bases from V and 1 base from J, with 11 bases in between. CDR3 amino acids: CASSLRSSINYGYTF. For the CDR3, the DNA is TGTGCCAGCAGCTTAAGAAGCTCCATTAACTATGGCTACACCTTC.

The V call is TRBV5-1, the J call TRBJ2-6; 8 bases map to TRBD1. The J segment lost 0 bases and the V segment lost 4 bases, leaving 12 bases of the junction unmatched. This CDR3 has 19 residues. Per germline, CDR1 SGHRS and CDR2 YFSETQ. The CDR3 region is CASSLQLTGANSGANVLTF. Here the CDR3 DNA reads TGCGCCAGCAGCCTCCAGTTGACAGGGGCTAACTCTGGGGCCAACGTCCTGACTTTC.